This T cell receptor beta chain was captured in a study of T cell clusters in autoimmune cytopenias. The wider study: A median of approximately 50,000 TRB reads per sample yielded a median approximately 2,500 distinct clonotypes.

TRB amplification used approximately 0.25 ug of peripheral blood genomic DNA. TRB rearrangements were amplified by touch-down multiplex PCR with mixed TRB-A/B primers. TCRdb reprocessed the multiplex PCR reads and stores each CDR3 protein as one record, lacking DNA. This sample contains roughly 10,000 distinct CDR3 sequences. Germline lookup yields CDR1 MNHEY and CDR2 SVGAGI. The CDR3 totals 13 residues. These data were likewise used in another study, on T cell repertoires in aging, cancer and after chemotherapy. From that report: Healthy donors lost TCR diversity with age mainly through richness, cancer patients through richness and evenness.

The TCR was taken from a human donor in good health. The chain links TRBV6-5 to TRBJ1-2. The sample comprised peripheral blood. CDR3 region: CASSMGTNYGYTF.